The next 21 T cell receptor beta chains were all read from a single sample in a study of blood T cell repertoires in COVID-19. The table came from immunoSEQ multiplex PCR; TCRdb's copy has only in-frame clones and leaves some out. The sample lists 50,000 to 65,000 clones, around 89% occurring once. The sequencing input was peripheral blood. The receptors derive from a human donor in a cohort sampled during active COVID-19.

The chain combines TRBV12-3 or TRBV12-4 with TRBJ2-2; D remains ambiguous. This CDR3 spans 13 amino acids. V lost 6 bases, J lost 7 bases, and 12 bases lay in between. CDR3 loop: CASRTSSYGELFF. The CDR3 nucleotides are TGTGCCAGCAGGACTTCAAGCTACGGGGAGCTGTTTTTT.

The chain links TRBV18 to TRBJ2-1; no clear D gene. This CDR3 has 14 amino acids. Germline V CDR1 and CDR2: KGHSH, LQKENI. Trimming shortened V by 2 bases and J by 5 bases, and 10 bases separated the two germline ends. The DNA of the CDR3 is TGTGCCAGCTCACCAGGTCTAGTGGACAATGAGCAGTTCTTC. It translates to CASSPGLVDNEQFF.

This clone has a single count. For the CDR3, the DNA is TGTGCCAGCAGTTGGGAGAGCTCCTACGAGCAGTACTTC. Protein product: CASSWESSYEQYF. This chain uses TRBV6-6 with TRBJ2-7, with D possibly TRBD2 on 5 matching bases. CDR1 and CDR2 (germline): MNHNY, SVGAGI (reference sequence). The CDR3 length is 13 residues. V was cut by 4 bases and J by 0 bases, with 7 bases left in between.

The chain has TRBV7-2 and TRBJ2-7; the D gene is possibly TRBD2 (5 bases). The CDR3 runs to 13 residues. Germline V lookup: CDR1 SGHTA, CDR2 FQGNSA. Trimming cost V 1 base and J 7 bases, with 11 bases left between them. As DNA, the CDR3 is TGTGCCAGCAGCTTAGTCTACGGCGGGGAGCAGTACTTC. Its protein product is CASSLVYGGEQYF.

This clone was counted once. The chain couples TRBV5-6 to TRBJ1-2, with 7 bases aligning to TRBD1. This CDR3 is built from 12 residues. CDR1 and CDR2 (germline): SGHDT, YYEEEE. Germline trimming cut 4 bases from V and 8 bases from J; bases unmatched to any gene: 5. CDR3 DNA: TGTGCCAGCAGCAACGACAGGGTCGGCTACACCTTC. Protein product: CASSNDRVGYTF.

The chain employs TRBV27 and TRBJ2-5, with TRBD2 matching over 13 bases. The CDR3 consists of 16 residues. Germline-derived CDR1 and CDR2 are MNHEY and SMNVEV (reference sequence). J gave up 4 bases and V 4 bases, and 6 bases lay outside the gene matches. The CDR3 sequence is CASSSLRTSGRETQYF. The CDR3 nucleotides read TGTGCCAGCAGTTCTCTCAGGACTAGCGGGAGAGAGACCCAGTACTTC.

V gene TRBV7-9 combines with J gene TRBJ1-2; 7 bases line up with TRBD1. V was clipped by 5 bases and J by 6 bases; unmatched bases: 9. Germline assignment: CDR1 SEHNR and CDR2 FQNEAQ (reference sequence). The CDR3 has 14 amino acids. CDR3 coding DNA: TGTGCCAGCAGCAGAACAGGGGCAGGCGATGGCTACACCTTC. As protein: CASSRTGAGDGYTF.

The chain links TRBV7-6 to TRBJ2-3, with 8 positions matching TRBD2. J was trimmed by 3 bases and V by 3 bases; bases with no gene match: 5. The CDR3 has 15 residues. The germline CDR1 and CDR2 sequences are SGHVS and FNYEAQ. The CDR3 DNA follows: TGTGCCAGCAGCTTTTCGGGGGGGCCTACAGATACGCAGTATTTT. As protein: CASSFSGGPTDTQYF.

The chain employs TRBV4-3 and TRBJ1-2, with unresolved D. Trimming pared 0 bases from V and 0 bases from J, leaving 11 bases between. Germline CDR1 is LGHNA and CDR2 is YSLEER. The CDR3 loop spans 16 amino acids. CDR3 nucleotides: TGCGCCAGCAGCCAAGATCTCAGTGGTGCTAACTATGGCTACACCTTC. Translation: CASSQDLSGANYGYTF.

The chain couples TRBV19 to TRBJ1-2; D not certain. This CDR3 is built from 14 residues. The V end was cut by 0 bases, the J end by 0 bases, with 5 bases between. Germline assignment: CDR1 LNHDA and CDR2 SQIVND (reference sequence). The CDR3: CASSIDPSNYGYTF. CDR3 DNA: TGTGCCAGTAGTATAGATCCCTCTAACTATGGCTACACCTTC.

This chain connects TRBV20-1 to TRBJ2-7; 7 nucleotides line up with TRBD2. Germline CDR1 reads DFQATT; CDR2 reads SNEGSKA (reference sequence). This CDR3 spans 15 amino acids. Trimming cost V 3 bases and J 0 bases; bases outside gene matches: 8. The CDR3 DNA sequence: TGCAGTGCTAGTGGGGACTACCAGAGCTCCTACGAGCAGTACTTC. Its protein is CSASGDYQSSYEQYF.

The gene calls are TRBV19 and TRBJ2-5; 7 nucleotides line up with TRBD2. Germline CDR1 and CDR2: LNHDA and SQIVND (reference sequence). This CDR3 has 16 residues. With 6 bases clipped from V and 0 bases from J, the junction kept 10 bases outside the gene matches. This chain's CDR3 is CASRPTSLRYQETQYF. The CDR3 nucleotides read TGTGCCAGTAGACCGACTAGCCTGAGGTACCAAGAGACCCAGTACTTC.

The chain has TRBV19 and TRBJ1-5; D uncertain. CDR3 length: 14 residues. V dropped 6 bases and J dropped 3 bases, with 12 bases sitting between them. CDR1 and CDR2 (germline): LNHDA, SQIVND (reference sequence). CDR3 sequence reads: CASRSAGNNQPQHF. For the CDR3, the DNA is TGTGCCAGTAGATCGGCAGGCAACAATCAGCCCCAGCATTTT.

Concerning this clone: This sample includes further DNA sequences coding for the same CDR3. The chain has TRBV4-2 and TRBJ2-7; 8 bases fit TRBD1. J lost 2 bases, V lost 2 bases, and 11 bases had no gene match. Per the germline V gene, CDR1 is LGHNA and CDR2 is YNFKEQ. The CDR3 loop spans 17 amino acids. CDR3 sequence: CASSQLINRDRPYEQYF. As DNA, the CDR3 is TGTGCCAGCAGCCAACTTATAAACCGGGACAGGCCCTACGAGCAGTACTTC.

This sequence joins TRBV5-1 and TRBJ2-7; maybe TRBD2 (6 bases). The V gene lost 4 bases and the J gene lost 0 bases, with 17 bases spanning the gap. CDR3 size: 16 residues. Germline V lookup: CDR1 SGHRS, CDR2 YFSETQ. The CDR3 loop is CASSQSEGLSSYEQYF. CDR3 coding DNA: TGCGCCAGCAGCCAGTCGGAGGGGTTGAGCTCCTACGAGCAGTACTTC.

This chain links TRBV4-2 with TRBJ2-1; D unresolved. V lost 2 bases and J lost 8, with 13 bases in between. The CDR3 spans 14 residues. Per germline, CDR1 LGHNA and CDR2 YNFKEQ. The DNA of the CDR3 is TGTGCCAGCAGCCAAACCCGGAGTTTCGATGAGCAGTTCTTC. Amino acid sequence: CASSQTRSFDEQFF.

This clone was counted once. V is TRBV7-6 and J is TRBJ1-3, with 7 bases fitting TRBD1. CDR1 and CDR2 from the germline V gene are SGHVS and FNYEAQ. V was pared by 3 bases and J by 3 bases, with 8 bases of the junction left unmatched. The CDR3 is made up of 16 amino acids. The DNA of the CDR3 is TGTGCCAGCAGCTTGGCTCAGGGGGTCCGTGGAAACACCATATATTTT. Translation: CASSLAQGVRGNTIYF.

As DNA, the CDR3 is TGTGCCAGTAGGAACGGTCACCTCTTAGCTAACTATGGCTACACCTTC. Its translation: CASRNGHLLANYGYTF. This chain joins TRBV19 and TRBJ1-2; D remains ambiguous. Trimming took off 6 bases at V and 0 bases at J, with 17 bases between the two ends. This CDR3 is 16 amino acids long. Germline lookup yields CDR1 LNHDA and CDR2 SQIVND (reference sequence).

The rearrangement links TRBV7-9 to TRBJ1-4; D is possibly TRBD1 (5 bases). Trimming left V 5 bases short and J 5 bases short, with 12 bases between. This CDR3 contains 14 residues. Germline CDR1 SEHNR, CDR2 FQNEAQ (reference sequence). The CDR3 protein is CASSQDGGNEKLFF. The CDR3 DNA reads as TGTGCCAGCAGCCAAGACGGGGGGAATGAAAAACTGTTTTTT.

The chain combines TRBV29-1 with TRBJ1-2, with 7 bases aligning to TRBD1. J lost 3 bases, V lost 6 bases, and 10 bases had no gene match. CDR1 and CDR2 (germline): SQVTM, ANQGSEA. The CDR3 contains 14 residues. The CDR3 DNA follows: TGCAGCGTCCGTACCGGGACAGACGACTATGGCTACACCTTC. This sequence encodes CSVRTGTDDYGYTF.

This chain joins TRBV18 and TRBJ2-7; D might be TRBD2 (5 bases). V was shortened by 4 bases and J by 5 bases, with 15 bases between the two germline ends. This CDR3 region has 14 residues. Germline values: CDR1 KGHSH, CDR2 LQKENI. This CDR3 is CASSHPGTYHEQYF. CDR3 DNA: TGTGCCAGCTCACACCCGGGAACCTATCACGAGCAGTACTTC.